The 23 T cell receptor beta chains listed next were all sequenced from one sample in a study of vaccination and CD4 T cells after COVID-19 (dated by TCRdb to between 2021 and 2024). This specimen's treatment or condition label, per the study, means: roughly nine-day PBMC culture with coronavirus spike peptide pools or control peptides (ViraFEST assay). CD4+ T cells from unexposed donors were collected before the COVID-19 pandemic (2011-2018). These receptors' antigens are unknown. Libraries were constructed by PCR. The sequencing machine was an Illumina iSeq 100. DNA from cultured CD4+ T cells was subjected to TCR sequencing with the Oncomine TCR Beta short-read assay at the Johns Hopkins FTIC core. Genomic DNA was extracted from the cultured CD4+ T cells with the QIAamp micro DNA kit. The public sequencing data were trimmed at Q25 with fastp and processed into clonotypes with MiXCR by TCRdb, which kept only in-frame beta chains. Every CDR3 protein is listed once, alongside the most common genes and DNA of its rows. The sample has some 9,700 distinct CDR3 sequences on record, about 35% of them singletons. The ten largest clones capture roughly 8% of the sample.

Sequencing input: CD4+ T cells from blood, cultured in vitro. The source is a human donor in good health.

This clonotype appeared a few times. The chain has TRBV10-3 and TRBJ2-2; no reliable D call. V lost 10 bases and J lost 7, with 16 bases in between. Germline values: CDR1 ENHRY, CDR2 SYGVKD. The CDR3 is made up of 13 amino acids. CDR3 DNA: TGTGCCACCCTTTTTAATGGAGACGGGGAGCTGTTTTTT. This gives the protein CATLFNGDGELFF.

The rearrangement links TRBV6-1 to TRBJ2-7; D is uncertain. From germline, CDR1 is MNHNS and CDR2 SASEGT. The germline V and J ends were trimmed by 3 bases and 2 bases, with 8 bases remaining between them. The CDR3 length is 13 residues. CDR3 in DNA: TGTGCCAGCAGTGATGCGTTTCCCTACGAGCAGTACTTC. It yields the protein CASSDAFPYEQYF.

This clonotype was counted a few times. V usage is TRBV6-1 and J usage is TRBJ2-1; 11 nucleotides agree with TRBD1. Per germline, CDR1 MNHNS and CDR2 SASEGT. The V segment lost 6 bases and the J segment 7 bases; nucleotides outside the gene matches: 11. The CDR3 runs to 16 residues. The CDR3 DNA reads TGTGCCAGCAGCCGGACAGGGGGCGCGGGAAGGAATGAGCAGTTCTTC. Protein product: CASSRTGGAGRNEQFF.

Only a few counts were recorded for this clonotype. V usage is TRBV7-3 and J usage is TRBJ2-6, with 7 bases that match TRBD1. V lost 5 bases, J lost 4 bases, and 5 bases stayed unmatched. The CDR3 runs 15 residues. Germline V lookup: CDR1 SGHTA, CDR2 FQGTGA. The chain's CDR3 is CASSPGQYGANVLTF. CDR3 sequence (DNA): TGTGCCAGCAGCCCGGGACAGTACGGGGCCAACGTCCTGACTTTC.

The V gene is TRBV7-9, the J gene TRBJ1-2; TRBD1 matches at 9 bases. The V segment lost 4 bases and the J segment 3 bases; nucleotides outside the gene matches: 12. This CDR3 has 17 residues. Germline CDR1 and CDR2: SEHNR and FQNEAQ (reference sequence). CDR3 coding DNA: TGTGCCAGCAGCTCGAACAGGGGGCAAGCCTCAGACTATGGCTACACCTTC. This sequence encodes CASSSNRGQASDYGYTF.

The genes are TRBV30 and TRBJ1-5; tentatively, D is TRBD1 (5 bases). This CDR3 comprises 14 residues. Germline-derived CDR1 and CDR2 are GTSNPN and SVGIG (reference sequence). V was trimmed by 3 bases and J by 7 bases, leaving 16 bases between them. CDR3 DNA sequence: TGTGCCTGGAGCCGGGGGGGGGAAGGCCAGCCCCAGCATTTT. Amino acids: CAWSRGGEGQPQHF.

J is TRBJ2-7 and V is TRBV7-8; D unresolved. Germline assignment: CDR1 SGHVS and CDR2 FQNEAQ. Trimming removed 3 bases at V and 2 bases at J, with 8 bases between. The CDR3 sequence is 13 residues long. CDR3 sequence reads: CASSLSGAYEQYF. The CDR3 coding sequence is TGTGCCAGCAGCTTGAGTGGAGCCTACGAGCAGTACTTC.

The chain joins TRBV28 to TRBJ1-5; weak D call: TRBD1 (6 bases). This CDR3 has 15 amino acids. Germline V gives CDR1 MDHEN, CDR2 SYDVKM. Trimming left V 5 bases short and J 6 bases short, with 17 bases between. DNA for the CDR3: TGTGCCAGCAGTCTGCTCAGGGGAGATAGTCAGCCCCAGCATTTT. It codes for CASSLLRGDSQPQHF. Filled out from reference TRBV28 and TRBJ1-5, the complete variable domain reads DVKVTQSSRYLVKRTGEKVFLECVQDMDHENMFWYRQDPGLGLRLIYFSYDVKMKEKGDIPEGYSVSREKKERFSLILESASTNQTSMYLCASSLLRGDSQPQHFGDGTRLSIL.

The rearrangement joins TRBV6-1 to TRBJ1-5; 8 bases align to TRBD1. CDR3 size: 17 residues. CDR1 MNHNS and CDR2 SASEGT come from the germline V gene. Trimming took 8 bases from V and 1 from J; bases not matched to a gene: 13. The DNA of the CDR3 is TGTGCCAGCGCTTTGGTACAGGGGGAGCGGAGCAATCAGCCCCAGCATTTT. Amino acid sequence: CASALVQGERSNQPQHF.

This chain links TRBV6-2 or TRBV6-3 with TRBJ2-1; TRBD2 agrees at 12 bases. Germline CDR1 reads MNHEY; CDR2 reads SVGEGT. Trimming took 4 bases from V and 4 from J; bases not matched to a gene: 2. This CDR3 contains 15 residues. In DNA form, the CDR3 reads TGTGCCAGCAGTTTTGGACTAGCGGGATACAATGAGCAGTTCTTC. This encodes CASSFGLAGYNEQFF.

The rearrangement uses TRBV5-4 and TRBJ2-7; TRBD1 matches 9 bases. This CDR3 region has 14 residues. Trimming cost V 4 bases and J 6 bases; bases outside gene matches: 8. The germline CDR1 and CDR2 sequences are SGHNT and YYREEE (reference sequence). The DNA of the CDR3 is TGTGCCAGCAGCATCGGGACAGGGAGAACCGAGCAGTACTTC. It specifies CASSIGTGRTEQYF.

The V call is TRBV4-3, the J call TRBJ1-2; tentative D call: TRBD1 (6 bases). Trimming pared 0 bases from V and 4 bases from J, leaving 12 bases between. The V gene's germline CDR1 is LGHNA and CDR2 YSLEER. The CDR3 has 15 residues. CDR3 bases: TGCGCCAGCAGCCAAGACGCAGGGGCGCTCTATGGCTACACCTTC. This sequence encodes CASSQDAGALYGYTF.

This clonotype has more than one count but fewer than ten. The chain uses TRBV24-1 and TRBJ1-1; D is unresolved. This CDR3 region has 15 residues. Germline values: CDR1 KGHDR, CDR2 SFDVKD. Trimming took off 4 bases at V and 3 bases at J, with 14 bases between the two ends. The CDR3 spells CATSDPAKGHTEAFF. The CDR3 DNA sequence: TGTGCCACCAGTGACCCCGCAAAAGGTCACACTGAAGCTTTCTTT.

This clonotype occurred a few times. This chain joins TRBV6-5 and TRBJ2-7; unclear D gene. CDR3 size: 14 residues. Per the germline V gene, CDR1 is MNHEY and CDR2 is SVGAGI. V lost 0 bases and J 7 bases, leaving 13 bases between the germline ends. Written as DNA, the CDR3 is TGTGCCAGCAGTTACTCGGGTTCCAAGGAGGAGCAGTACTTC. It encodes CASSYSGSKEEQYF.

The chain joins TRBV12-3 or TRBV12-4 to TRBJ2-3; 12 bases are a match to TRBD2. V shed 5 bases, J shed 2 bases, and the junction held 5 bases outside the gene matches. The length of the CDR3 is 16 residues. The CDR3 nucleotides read TGTGCCAGCAGTGCTCTAGCGGGGGGGGCCACAGATACGCAGTATTTT. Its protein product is CASSALAGGATDTQYF.

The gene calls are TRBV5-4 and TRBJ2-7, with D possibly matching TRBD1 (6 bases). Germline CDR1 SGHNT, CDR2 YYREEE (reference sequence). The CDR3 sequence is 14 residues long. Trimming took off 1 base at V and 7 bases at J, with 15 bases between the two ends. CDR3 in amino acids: CASSLRGQLWEQYF. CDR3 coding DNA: TGTGCCAGCAGCTTGAGAGGACAGCTCTGGGAGCAGTACTTC.

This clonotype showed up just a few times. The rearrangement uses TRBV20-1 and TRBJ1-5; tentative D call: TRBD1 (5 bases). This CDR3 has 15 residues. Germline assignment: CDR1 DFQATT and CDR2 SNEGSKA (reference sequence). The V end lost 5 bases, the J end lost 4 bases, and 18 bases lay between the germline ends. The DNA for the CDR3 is TGCAGTGCTGGGGGTCAGGAGTTTGAAAATCAGCCCCAGCATTTT. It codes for CSAGGQEFENQPQHF.

CDR3 loop: CASRGAPGQVSYEQYF. The CDR3 bases are TGTGCCAGCAGGGGCGCTCCGGGACAGGTCAGCTACGAGCAGTACTTC. This chain connects TRBV2 to TRBJ2-7; the match to TRBD1 covers 8 bases. The junction had 13 bases not matched to a gene; V was cut back by 6 bases and J by 3 bases. Looked up from germline, CDR1 is SNHLY and CDR2 is FYNNEI. The CDR3 length is 16 residues.

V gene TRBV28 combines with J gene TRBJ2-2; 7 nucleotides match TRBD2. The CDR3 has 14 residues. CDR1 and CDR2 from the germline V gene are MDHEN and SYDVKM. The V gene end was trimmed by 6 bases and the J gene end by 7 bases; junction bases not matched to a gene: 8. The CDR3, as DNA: TGTGCCAGCAGGCCACCGGGCGGGAGCGGGGAGCTGTTTTTT. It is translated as CASRPPGGSGELFF.

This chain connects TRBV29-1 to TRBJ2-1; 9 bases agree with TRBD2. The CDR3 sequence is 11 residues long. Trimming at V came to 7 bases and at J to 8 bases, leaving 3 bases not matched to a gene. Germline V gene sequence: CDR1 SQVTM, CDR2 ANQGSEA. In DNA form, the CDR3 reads TGCAGCGCCGGCGGGGGGGATGAGCAGTTCTTC. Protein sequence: CSAGGGDEQFF.

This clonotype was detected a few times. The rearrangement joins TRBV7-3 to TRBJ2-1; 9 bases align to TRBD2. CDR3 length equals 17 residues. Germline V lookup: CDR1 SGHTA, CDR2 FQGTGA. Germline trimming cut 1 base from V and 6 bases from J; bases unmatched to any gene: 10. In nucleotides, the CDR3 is TGTGCCAGCAGCTTAATTGCCCCTAGCGGGAATTCCAATGAGCAGTTCTTC. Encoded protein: CASSLIAPSGNSNEQFF.

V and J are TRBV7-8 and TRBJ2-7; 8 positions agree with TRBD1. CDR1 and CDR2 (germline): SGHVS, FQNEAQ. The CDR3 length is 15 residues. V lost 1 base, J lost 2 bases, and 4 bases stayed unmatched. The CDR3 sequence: CASSLERGQAYEQYF. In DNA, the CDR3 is TGTGCCAGCAGCTTAGAAAGGGGACAGGCCTACGAGCAGTACTTC.

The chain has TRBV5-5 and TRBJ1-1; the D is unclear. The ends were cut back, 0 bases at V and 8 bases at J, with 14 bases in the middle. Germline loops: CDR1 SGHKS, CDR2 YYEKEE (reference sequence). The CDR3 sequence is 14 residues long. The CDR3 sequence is CASSLELGSREAFF. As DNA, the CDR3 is TGTGCCAGCAGCTTGGAGTTAGGGTCTAGGGAAGCTTTCTTT.